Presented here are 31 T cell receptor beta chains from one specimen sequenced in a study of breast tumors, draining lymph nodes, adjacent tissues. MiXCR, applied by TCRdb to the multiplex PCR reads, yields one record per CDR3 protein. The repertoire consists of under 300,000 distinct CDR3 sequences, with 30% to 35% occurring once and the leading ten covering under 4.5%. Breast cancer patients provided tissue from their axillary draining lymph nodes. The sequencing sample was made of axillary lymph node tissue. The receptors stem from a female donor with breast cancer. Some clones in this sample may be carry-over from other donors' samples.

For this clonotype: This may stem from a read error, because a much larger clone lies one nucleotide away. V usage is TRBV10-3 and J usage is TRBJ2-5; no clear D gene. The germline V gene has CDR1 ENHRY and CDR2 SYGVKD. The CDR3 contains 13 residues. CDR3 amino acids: CVISVGNQETQYF. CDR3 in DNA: TGTGTCATCAGTGTAGGCAACCAAGAGACCCAGTACTTC.

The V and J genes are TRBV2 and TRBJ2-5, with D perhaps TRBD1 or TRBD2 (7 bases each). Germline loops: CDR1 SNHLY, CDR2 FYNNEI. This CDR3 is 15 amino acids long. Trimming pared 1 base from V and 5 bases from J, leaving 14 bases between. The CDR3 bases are TGTGCCAGCAGTGAAGTCAGGGGGAGGGAGGAGACCCAGTACTTC. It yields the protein CASSEVRGREETQYF.

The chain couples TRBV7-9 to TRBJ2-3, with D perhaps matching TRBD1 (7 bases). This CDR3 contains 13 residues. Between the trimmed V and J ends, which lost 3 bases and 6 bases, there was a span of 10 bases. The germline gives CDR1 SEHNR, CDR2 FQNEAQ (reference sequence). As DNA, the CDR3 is TGTGCCAGCAGCTTCAGGGGGGCCGATACGCAGTATTTT. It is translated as CASSFRGADTQYF.

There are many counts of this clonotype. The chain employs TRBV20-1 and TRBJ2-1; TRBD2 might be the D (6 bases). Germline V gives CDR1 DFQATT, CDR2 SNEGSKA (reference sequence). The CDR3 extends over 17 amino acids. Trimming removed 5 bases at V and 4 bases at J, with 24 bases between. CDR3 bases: TGCAGTGCTCCGGGGGACCAAGATTCCAGCCTATACAATGAGCAGTTCTTC. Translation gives CSAPGDQDSSLYNEQFF.

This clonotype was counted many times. Here the CDR3 reads CASSLRSGASEVYF. CDR3 DNA sequence: TGTGCCAGCAGCTTAAGGTCAGGGGCCTCGGAAGTATATTTT. The chain recombines TRBV7-6 with TRBJ1-3, with D maybe TRBD1 (6 bases). The CDR3 has 14 residues. Looked up from germline, CDR1 is SGHVS and CDR2 is FNYEAQ. The germline V and J ends were trimmed by 2 bases and 14 bases, with 19 bases remaining between them.

This CDR3 is CASSQDEYWLAGAGETQYF. For the CDR3, the DNA is TGTGCCAGCAGCCAAGATGAGTATTGGCTAGCGGGAGCAGGGGAGACCCAGTACTTC. The V gene is TRBV14, the J gene TRBJ2-5, with 10 bases lining up with TRBD2. CDR3 length: 19 amino acids. V was pared by 0 bases and J by 5 bases, with 15 bases of the junction left unmatched. Germline CDR1 reads SGHDN; CDR2 reads FVKESK. Using reference TRBV14 and TRBJ2-5 for the parts outside the CDR3, the full variable domain is EAGVTQFPSHSVIEKGQTVTLRCDPISGHDNLYWYRRVMGKEIKFLLHFVKESKQDESGMPNNRFLAERTGGTYSTLKVQPAELEDSGVYFCASSQDEYWLAGAGETQYFGPGTRLLVL.

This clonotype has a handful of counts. This chain's CDR3 is CASSSGLAGHTGELFF. CDR3 coding DNA: TGTGCCAGCAGCTCTGGACTAGCGGGACACACCGGGGAGCTGTTTTTT. The V call is TRBV5-4, the J call TRBJ2-2; 12 bases are shared with TRBD2. The CDR3 is made up of 16 amino acids. The trim removed 3 bases at V and 3 bases at J, leaving 3 bases unmatched. Looked up from germline, CDR1 is SGHNT and CDR2 is YYREEE (reference sequence). Using reference TRBV5-4 and TRBJ2-2 for the parts outside the CDR3, the full variable domain is ETGVTQSPTHLIKTRGQQVTLRCSSQSGHNTVSWYQQALGQGPQFIFQYYREEENGRGNFPPRFSGLQFPNYSSELNVNALELDDSALYLCASSSGLAGHTGELFFGEGSRLTVL.

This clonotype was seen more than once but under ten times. CDR3 sequence reads: CASSYTYGEQFF. The CDR3 nucleotides read TGTGCCAGCAGTTATACATACGGTGAGCAGTTCTTC. The genes are TRBV11-2 and TRBJ2-1; D uncertain. The CDR3 is 12 amino acids. Germline values: CDR1 SGHAT, CDR2 FQNNGV. Trimming left V 6 bases short and J 9 bases short, with 12 bases between.

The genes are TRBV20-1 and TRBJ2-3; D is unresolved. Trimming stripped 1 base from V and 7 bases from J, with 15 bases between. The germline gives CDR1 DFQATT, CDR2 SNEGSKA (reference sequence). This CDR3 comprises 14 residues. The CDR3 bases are TGCAGTGCTAGAGTCGGGTTAAGCACCAATACGCAGTATTTT. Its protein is CSARVGLSTNTQYF.

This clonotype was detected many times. The CDR3 region is CASSLDRAGNTIYF. For the CDR3, the DNA is TGTGCCAGCAGCCTTGACAGGGCCGGAAACACCATATATTTT. The chain is built from TRBV7-9 and TRBJ1-3, with 7 bases matching TRBD1. Per the germline V gene, CDR1 is SEHNR and CDR2 is FQNEAQ (reference sequence). The V segment lost 5 bases and the J segment 4 bases; nucleotides outside the gene matches: 5. There are 14 residues in the CDR3. Based on the CDR3 plus reference TRBV7-9 and TRBJ1-3, the full variable domain is DTGVSQNPRHKITKRGQNVTFRCDPISEHNRLYWYRQTLGQGPEFLTYFQNEAQLEKSRLLSDRFSAERPKGSFSTLEIQRTEQGDSAMYLCASSLDRAGNTIYFGEGSWLTVV.

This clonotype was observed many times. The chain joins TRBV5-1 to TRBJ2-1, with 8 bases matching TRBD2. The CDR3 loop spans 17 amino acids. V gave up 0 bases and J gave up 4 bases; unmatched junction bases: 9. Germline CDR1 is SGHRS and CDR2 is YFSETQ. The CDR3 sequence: CASSLVSSSGLYNEQFF. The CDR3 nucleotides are TGCGCCAGCAGCTTGGTTTCGTCTAGCGGGTTGTACAATGAGCAGTTCTTC.

DNA for the CDR3: TGTGCCAGCAGCTTAGATTGGACAGGGTACAATGAGCAGTTCTTC. Residues: CASSLDWTGYNEQFF. The genes are TRBV11-3 and TRBJ2-1; 8 bases align to TRBD1. In germline, CDR1 is SGHNT, CDR2 YENEEA. Trimming removed 0 bases from V and 4 bases from J; junction bases left unmatched: 2. The CDR3 is 15 amino acids.

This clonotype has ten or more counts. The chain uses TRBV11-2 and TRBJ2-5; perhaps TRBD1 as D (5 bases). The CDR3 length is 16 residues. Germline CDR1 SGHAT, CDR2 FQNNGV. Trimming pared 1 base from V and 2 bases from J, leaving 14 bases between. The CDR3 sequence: CASSLGLGRSQETQYF. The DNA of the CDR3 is TGTGCCAGCAGCTTAGGTCTGGGGCGGTCACAAGAGACCCAGTACTTC.

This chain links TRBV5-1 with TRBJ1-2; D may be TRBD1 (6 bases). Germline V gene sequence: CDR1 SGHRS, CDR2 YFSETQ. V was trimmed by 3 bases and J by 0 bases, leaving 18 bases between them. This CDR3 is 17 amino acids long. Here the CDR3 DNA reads TGCGCCAGCAGCTCCGGACGGGGGGCGACAGCTAACTATGGCTACACCTTC. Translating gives CASSSGRGATANYGYTF.

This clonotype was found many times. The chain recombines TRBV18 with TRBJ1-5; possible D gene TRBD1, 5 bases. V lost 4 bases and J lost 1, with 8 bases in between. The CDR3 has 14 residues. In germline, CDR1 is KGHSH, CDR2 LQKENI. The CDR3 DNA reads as TGTGCCAGCTCACGACAGACAAGCAATCAGCCCCAGCATTTT. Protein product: CASSRQTSNQPQHF.

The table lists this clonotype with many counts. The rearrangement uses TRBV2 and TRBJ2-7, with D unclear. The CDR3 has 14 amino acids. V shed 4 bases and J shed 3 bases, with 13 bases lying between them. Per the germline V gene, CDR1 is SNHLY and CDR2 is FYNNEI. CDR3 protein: CASSVGRINYEQYF. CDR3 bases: TGTGCCAGCAGTGTGGGCAGAATCAACTACGAGCAGTACTTC.

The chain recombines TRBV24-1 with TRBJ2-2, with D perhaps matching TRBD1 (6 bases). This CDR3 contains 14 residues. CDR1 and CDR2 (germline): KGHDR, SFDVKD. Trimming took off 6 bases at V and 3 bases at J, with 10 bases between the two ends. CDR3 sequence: CATSQGTYTGELFF. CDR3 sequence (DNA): TGTGCCACCAGTCAGGGGACCTACACCGGGGAGCTGTTTTTT.

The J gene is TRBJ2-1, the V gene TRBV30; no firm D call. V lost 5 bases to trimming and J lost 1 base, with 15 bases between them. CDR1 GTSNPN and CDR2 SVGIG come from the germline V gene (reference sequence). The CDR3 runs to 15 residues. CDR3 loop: CAWAAFGLSYNEQFF. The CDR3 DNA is TGTGCCTGGGCGGCGTTCGGGTTGTCCTACAATGAGCAGTTCTTC.

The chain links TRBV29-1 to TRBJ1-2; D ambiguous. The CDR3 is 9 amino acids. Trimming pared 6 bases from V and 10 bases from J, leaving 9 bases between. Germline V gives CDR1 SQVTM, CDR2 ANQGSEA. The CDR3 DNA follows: TGCAGCGTCGGATGGGCCTACACCTTC. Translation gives CSVGWAYTF.

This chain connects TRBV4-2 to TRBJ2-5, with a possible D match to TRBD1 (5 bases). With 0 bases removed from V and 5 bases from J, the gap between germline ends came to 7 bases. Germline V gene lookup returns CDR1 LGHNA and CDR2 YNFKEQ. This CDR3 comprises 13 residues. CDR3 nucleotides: TGTGCCAGCAGCCAAGATGCAGGGGAGACCCAGTACTTC. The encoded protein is CASSQDAGETQYF.

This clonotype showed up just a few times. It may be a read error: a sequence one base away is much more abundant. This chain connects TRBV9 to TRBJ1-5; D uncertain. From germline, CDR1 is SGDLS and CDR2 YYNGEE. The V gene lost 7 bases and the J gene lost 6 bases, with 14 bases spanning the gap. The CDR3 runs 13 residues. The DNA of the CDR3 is TGTGCCAGCGGCGCGACTACACTTCAGCCCCAGCATTTT. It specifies CASGATTLQPQHF.

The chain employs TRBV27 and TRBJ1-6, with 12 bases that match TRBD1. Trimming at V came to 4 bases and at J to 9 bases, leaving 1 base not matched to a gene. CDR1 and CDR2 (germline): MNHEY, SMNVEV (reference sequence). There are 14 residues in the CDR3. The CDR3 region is CASSWDRGLSPLHF. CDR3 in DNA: TGTGCCAGCAGTTGGGACAGGGGGCTTTCACCCCTCCACTTT.

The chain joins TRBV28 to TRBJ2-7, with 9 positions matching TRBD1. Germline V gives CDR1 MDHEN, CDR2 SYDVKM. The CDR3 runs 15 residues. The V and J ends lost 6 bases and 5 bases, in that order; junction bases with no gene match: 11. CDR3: CASSPPGQGGNEQYF. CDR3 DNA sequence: TGTGCCAGCAGCCCCCCGGGACAGGGTGGGAACGAGCAGTACTTC.

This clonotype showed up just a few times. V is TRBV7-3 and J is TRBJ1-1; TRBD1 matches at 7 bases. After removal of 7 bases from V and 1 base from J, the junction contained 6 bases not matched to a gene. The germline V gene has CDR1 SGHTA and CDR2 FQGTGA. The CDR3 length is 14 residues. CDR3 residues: CASIQGGSNTEAFF. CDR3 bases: TGTGCCAGCATCCAAGGGGGCTCGAACACTGAAGCTTTCTTT.

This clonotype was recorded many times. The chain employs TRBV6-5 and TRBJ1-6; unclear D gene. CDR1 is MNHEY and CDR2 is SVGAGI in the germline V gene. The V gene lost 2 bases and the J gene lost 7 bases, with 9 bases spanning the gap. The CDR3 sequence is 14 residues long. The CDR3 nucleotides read TGTGCCAGCAGTTACGATTCGGCGAATTCACCCCTCCACTTT. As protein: CASSYDSANSPLHF.

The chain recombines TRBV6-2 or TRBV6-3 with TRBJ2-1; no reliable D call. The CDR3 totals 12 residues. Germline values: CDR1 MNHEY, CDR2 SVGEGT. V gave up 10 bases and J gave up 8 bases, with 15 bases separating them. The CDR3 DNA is TGTGCCACCTCTAACCATGGGGATGAGCAGTTCTTC. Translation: CATSNHGDEQFF.

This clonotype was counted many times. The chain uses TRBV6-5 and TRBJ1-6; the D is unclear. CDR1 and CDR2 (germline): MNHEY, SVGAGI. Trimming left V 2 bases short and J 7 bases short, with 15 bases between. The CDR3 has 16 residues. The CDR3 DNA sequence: TGTGCCAGCAGTTACAGGTTCGAGGGCACCAATTCACCCCTCCACTTT. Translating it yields CASSYRFEGTNSPLHF.

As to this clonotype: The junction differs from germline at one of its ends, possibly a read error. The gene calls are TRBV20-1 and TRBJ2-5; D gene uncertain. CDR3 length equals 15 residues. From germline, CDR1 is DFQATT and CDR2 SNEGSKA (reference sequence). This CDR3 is CSASSGPLYPEAQYF. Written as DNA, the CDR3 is TGCAGTGCTAGTAGTGGCCCTCTGTACCCAGAGGCCCAGTACTTC.

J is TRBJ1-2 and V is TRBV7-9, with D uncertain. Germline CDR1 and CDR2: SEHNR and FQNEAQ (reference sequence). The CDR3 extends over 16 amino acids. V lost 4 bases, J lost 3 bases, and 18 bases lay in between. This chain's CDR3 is CASSSRDRSIYYGYTF. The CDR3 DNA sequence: TGTGCCAGCAGCTCGCGAGATCGTAGTATATACTATGGCTACACCTTC.

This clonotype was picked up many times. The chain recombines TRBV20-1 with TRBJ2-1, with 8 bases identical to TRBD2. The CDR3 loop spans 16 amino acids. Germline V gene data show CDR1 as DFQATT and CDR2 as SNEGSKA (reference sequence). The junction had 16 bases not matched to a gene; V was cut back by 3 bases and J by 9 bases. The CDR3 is CSASRSFRGGRGEQFF. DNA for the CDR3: TGCAGTGCTAGTAGGTCTTTTCGGGGGGGCCGGGGTGAGCAGTTCTTC.

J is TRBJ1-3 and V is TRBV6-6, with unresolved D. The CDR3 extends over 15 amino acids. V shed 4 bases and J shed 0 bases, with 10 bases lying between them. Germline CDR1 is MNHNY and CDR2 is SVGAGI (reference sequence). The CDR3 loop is CASSSPSNSGNTIYF. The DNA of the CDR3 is TGTGCCAGCAGTTCCCCATCCAACTCTGGAAACACCATATATTTT.